This T cell receptor (beta chain) was identified during a study of blood T cell repertoires in COVID-19. Across the study: There were acute and convalescent COVID-19 samples, and they came from the United States, Italy and Spain. T cells, B-cell-depleted T cells, or PBMCs provided the cDNA or gDNA that served as material.

How the authors handled the data: Estimation of nucleated cell counts was performed using reference gene primer amplification. Sequencing was performed with immunoSEQ multiplex PCR; in TCRdb, only in-frame clones are kept and a portion is missing. Clonal size and the V and J genes are those of that table, whereas D and trimming came from the DNA. This sample has nearly 95,000 clones, with under 90% found just once. CDR3 length equals 11 residues. Germline CDR1 reads MNHEY; CDR2 reads SVGEGT. Trimming removed 4 bases from V and 12 bases from J, with 7 bases in between. This receptor was taken from a human donor with active COVID-19. The donor label of this sample is uncertain. Material: peripheral blood. The V and J genes are TRBV6-2 or TRBV6-3 and TRBJ1-6, with D possibly TRBD1 on 6 matching bases. CDR3: CASSSGVPLHF. CDR3 DNA: TGTGCCAGCAGTTCAGGGGTACCCCTCCACTTT.